The TCR beta chain under discussion was sequenced for a study of blood T cell repertoires in COVID-19. On the study more broadly: Acute-phase and convalescent COVID-19 samples originated in the United States, Italy and Spain. In each case, the material was cDNA or gDNA derived from T cells, B-cell-depleted T cells, or PBMCs.

This CDR3 spans 13 amino acids. J gave up 6 bases and V 6 bases, and 7 bases lay outside the gene matches. CDR1 and CDR2 from the germline V gene are MNHEY and SMNVEV (reference sequence). Original methodology: By means of reference gene primer amplification, nucleated cell counts were estimated. Assay used: immunoSEQ multiplex PCR; TCRdb lists only in-frame clones, some missing. D and trimming were read from the DNA, whereas the V and J calls and clone size are those reported in that table. The data show 150,000 to 200,000 clones, more than 75% seen once. This clone appeared a single time. The source of this sequence is a human donor in a cohort sampled during active COVID-19. The chain carries TRBV27 and TRBJ2-7; 8 nucleotides match TRBD1. The sequencing sample was made of peripheral blood. The CDR3: CASRPMDRVEQYF. As DNA, the CDR3 is TGTGCCAGCAGACCTATGGACAGGGTCGAGCAGTACTTC.